Here is one T cell receptor (beta chain) with its context. Enrollment of patients from Seattle took place during active infection, with longitudinal follow-up. The sample originates from a study of blood T cell repertoires in COVID-19. Study at large: PBMCs, B-cell-depleted T cells, or T cells provided the cDNA or gDNA that made up the material.

The CDR3 is 16 residues long. V was clipped by 4 bases and J by 3 bases; unmatched bases: 9. The germline gives CDR1 SGHVS, CDR2 FNYEAQ. Under the authors' procedure: How many nucleated cells were present was estimated from reference gene primer amplification. Generated by immunoSEQ multiplex PCR, the TCRdb table keeps only in-frame clones and is missing some. V, J and clone size derive from that table, while D and trimming were established from the DNA sequence. The data hold some 270,000 clones, with roughly 84% observed a single time. The origin of this receptor is a human donor with COVID-19, enrolled during active disease. The donor label of this sample is uncertain. The chain is built from TRBV7-6 and TRBJ1-1; 9 positions agree with TRBD1. The source material was peripheral blood. CDR3 sequence (DNA): TGTGCCAGCAGCTCGTACAGGGGGCAAATAGACACTGAAGCTTTCTTT. This sequence encodes CASSSYRGQIDTEAFF.